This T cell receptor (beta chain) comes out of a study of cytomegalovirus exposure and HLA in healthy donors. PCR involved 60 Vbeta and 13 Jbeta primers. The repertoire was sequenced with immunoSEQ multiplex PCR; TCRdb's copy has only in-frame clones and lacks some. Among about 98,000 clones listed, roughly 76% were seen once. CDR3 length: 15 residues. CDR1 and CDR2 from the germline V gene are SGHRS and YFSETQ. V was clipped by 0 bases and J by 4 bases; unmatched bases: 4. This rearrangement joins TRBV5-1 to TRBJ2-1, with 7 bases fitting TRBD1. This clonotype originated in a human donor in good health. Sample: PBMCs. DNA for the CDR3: TGCGCCAGCAGCTTGGAGGCAGGGGGATACAATGAGCAGTTCTTC. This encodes CASSLEAGGYNEQFF.